Shown below are 25 T cell receptor beta chains from a single sample sequenced in a study of shared clonotypes between healthy human individuals. Libraries were prepared by immunoSEQ multiplex PCR; TCRdb keeps only in-frame clonotypes and omits some of them. Of millions of clones in the sample, approximately 94% were seen once. Sequencing used naive CD4+ T cells sorted from blood. The subset: CD45RA+ positively selected. These receptors were collected from a man aged 18 to 35 in good health.

About this clone itself: Other DNA sequences within the sample encode an identical CDR3. The genes are TRBV6-5 and TRBJ1-1; perhaps TRBD1 as D (5 bases). Per germline, CDR1 MNHEY and CDR2 SVGAGI. Trimming took off 5 bases at V and 0 bases at J, with 10 bases between the two ends. The CDR3 has 14 amino acids. CDR3 coding DNA: TGTGCCAGCAGTAGGGGCAGGGTGAACACTGAAGCTTTCTTT. Amino acids: CASSRGRVNTEAFF.

The chain joins TRBV2 to TRBJ2-1; possible D gene TRBD1, 6 bases. Germline V gene sequence: CDR1 SNHLY, CDR2 FYNNEI. CDR3 size: 14 residues. Trimming pared 5 bases from V and 4 bases from J, leaving 12 bases between. CDR3 protein: CASSPIQGYNEQFF. The CDR3 DNA is TGTGCCAGCAGTCCTATACAGGGTTACAATGAGCAGTTCTTC.

The J gene is TRBJ1-6, the V gene TRBV29-1, with 8 positions matching TRBD1. In germline, CDR1 is SQVTM, CDR2 ANQGSEA. CDR3 size: 15 residues. Trimming cost V 6 bases and J 3 bases; bases outside gene matches: 7. This chain's CDR3 is CSVRQGMDYNSPLHF. The CDR3 coding sequence is TGCAGCGTGAGACAGGGGATGGACTATAATTCACCCCTCCACTTT.

The gene calls are TRBV30 and TRBJ2-1; D call uncertain. The germline gives CDR1 GTSNPN, CDR2 SVGIG (reference sequence). This CDR3 has 11 amino acids. V lost 4 bases to trimming and J lost 5 bases, with 6 bases between them. The CDR3 coding sequence is TGTGCCTGGAATAATAACAATGAGCAGTTCTTC. Translation gives CAWNNNNEQFF.

The chain uses TRBV5-1 and TRBJ1-1; D unclear. V lost 2 bases, J lost 5 bases, and 13 bases lay in between. The CDR3 contains 14 residues. Germline-derived CDR1 and CDR2 are SGHRS and YFSETQ. The DNA for the CDR3 is TGCGCCAGCAGCTTTGGAGGCTCAGAGACTGAAGCTTTCTTT. It codes for CASSFGGSETEAFF.

The V call is TRBV5-1, the J call TRBJ1-2, with TRBD1 as a possible D gene (5 bases). The V end was cut by 4 bases, the J end by 1 base, with 20 bases between. The CDR3 length is 17 residues. In germline, CDR1 is SGHRS, CDR2 YFSETQ. The CDR3 here is CASSPRDGWRINYGYTF. In nucleotides, the CDR3 is TGCGCCAGCAGCCCTAGGGACGGCTGGAGGATTAACTATGGCTACACCTTC. Complete variable domain (other parts from reference TRBV5-1 and TRBJ1-2): KAGVTQTPRYLIKTRGQQVTLSCSPISGHRSVSWYQQTPGQGLQFLFEYFSETQRNKGNFPGRFSGRQFSNSRSEMNVSTLELGDSALYLCASSPRDGWRINYGYTFGSGTRLTVV.

The rearrangement links TRBV19 to TRBJ1-2, with TRBD1 matching 8 bases. Germline-derived CDR1 and CDR2 are LNHDA and SQIVND (reference sequence). Trimming at V came to 4 bases and at J to 4 bases, leaving 8 bases not matched to a gene. This CDR3 has 15 residues. The CDR3 here is CASSTAGTGLYGYTF. CDR3 nucleotides: TGTGCCAGTAGTACCGCCGGGACAGGTCTCTATGGCTACACCTTC. Full variable domain (rest looked up from reference TRBV19 and TRBJ1-2): DGGITQSPKYLFRKEGQNVTLSCEQNLNHDAMYWYRQDPGQGLRLIYYSQIVNDFQKGDIAEGYSVSREKKESFPLTVTSAQKNPTAFYLCASSTAGTGLYGYTFGSGTRLTVV.

This CDR3 is CASSARGEQYF. CDR3 nucleotides: TGTGCCAGCAGCGCCCGGGGCGAGCAGTACTTC. The chain recombines TRBV9 with TRBJ2-7, with TRBD2 as a possible D gene (5 bases). The CDR3 is made up of 11 amino acids. V lost 3 bases and J 6 bases, leaving 7 bases between the germline ends. CDR1 is SGDLS and CDR2 is YYNGEE in the germline V gene. The whole variable domain, remainder taken from reference TRBV9 and TRBJ2-7, is DSGVTQTPKHLITATGQRVTLRCSPRSGDLSVYWYQQSLDQGLQFLIQYYNGEERAKGNILERFSAQQFPDLHSELNLSSLELGDSALYFCASSARGEQYFGPGTRLTVT.

This chain uses TRBV6-1 with TRBJ1-2; D is uncertain. CDR3 length: 10 amino acids. Looked up from germline, CDR1 is MNHNS and CDR2 is SASEGT. V gave up 10 bases and J gave up 7 bases, with 10 bases separating them. The CDR3 sequence: CATSMIGYTF. The CDR3 region has the DNA TGTGCCACCTCGATGATTGGCTACACCTTC.

The chain links TRBV6-5 to TRBJ1-2, with D possibly being TRBD1 (5 bases). Germline V CDR1 and CDR2: MNHEY, SVGAGI. Between the trimmed V and J ends, which lost 5 bases and 5 bases, there was a span of 9 bases. The CDR3 covers 12 residues. CDR3 nucleotides: TGTGCCAGCAGTAACAACAGGTATGGCTACACCTTC. Its translation: CASSNNRYGYTF.

The genes are TRBV6-5 and TRBJ2-1, with D possibly matching TRBD1 (6 bases). Germline CDR1 MNHEY, CDR2 SVGAGI. The V end was cut by 5 bases, the J end by 6 bases, with 17 bases between. The length of the CDR3 is 15 residues. CDR3 amino acids: CASSTGTLPSNEQFF. The CDR3 region has the DNA TGTGCCAGCAGTACCGGGACACTACCCTCCAATGAGCAGTTCTTC.

V is TRBV5-1 and J is TRBJ2-6; the match to TRBD1 covers 9 bases. The germline V gene has CDR1 SGHRS and CDR2 YFSETQ. Trimming removed 7 bases from V and 0 bases from J; junction bases left unmatched: 2. The CDR3 spans 15 residues. The CDR3: CASDRGDSGANVLTF. The CDR3 bases are TGCGCCAGCGACAGGGGGGACTCTGGGGCCAACGTCCTGACTTTC.

The V call is TRBV7-2, the J call TRBJ2-3, with D tentatively TRBD2 (5 bases). V was pared by 5 bases and J by 6 bases, with 9 bases between. This CDR3 spans 12 amino acids. Germline CDR1 SGHTA, CDR2 FQGNSA. The DNA for the CDR3 is TGTGCCAGCAGCCTCAGGAGGGATACGCAGTATTTT. This codes for CASSLRRDTQYF.

In this sample, this clone turned up once. The J gene is TRBJ2-2, the V gene TRBV28, with TRBD1 matching 12 bases. Germline V gene data show CDR1 as MDHEN and CDR2 as SYDVKM. Trimming at V came to 6 bases and at J to 5 bases, leaving 10 bases not matched to a gene. The CDR3 is 17 residues long. CDR3 DNA: TGTGCCAGCAGCCCGGCCGGGACAGGGGGCTGGACCGGGGAGCTGTTTTTT. Protein product: CASSPAGTGGWTGELFF.

Points on this clone: Other DNA sequences in the sample encode the same CDR3. The CDR3, as DNA: TGTGCCAGCAGCCCGGGATACGAGCAGTACTTC. Amino acids: CASSPGYEQYF. V is TRBV7-9 and J is TRBJ2-7; the D gene is possibly TRBD2 (5 bases). Germline V gives CDR1 SEHNR, CDR2 FQNEAQ (reference sequence). The CDR3 extends over 11 amino acids. V was clipped by 5 bases and J by 4 bases, with 6 bases between them.

The gene calls are TRBV29-1 and TRBJ2-5, with D perhaps TRBD2 (6 bases). CDR1 and CDR2 from the germline V gene are SQVTM and ANQGSEA. V gave up 4 bases and J gave up 1 base, with 10 bases separating them. The CDR3 totals 13 residues. This CDR3 reads CSVVPSVQETQYF. The CDR3 region has the DNA TGCAGCGTTGTTCCTAGCGTCCAAGAGACCCAGTACTTC. Full variable domain (missing parts from reference TRBV29-1 and TRBJ2-5): SAVISQKPSRDICQRGTSLTIQCQVDSQVTMMFWYRQQPGQSLTLIATANQGSEATYESGFVIDKFPISRPNLTFSTLTVSNMSPEDSSIYLCSVVPSVQETQYFGPGTRLLVL.

Concerning this clone itself: Distinct nucleotide sequences in the sample also encode this CDR3. This rearrangement joins TRBV27 to TRBJ2-5; a possible D gene is TRBD1 (6 bases). The CDR3 extends over 12 amino acids. CDR1 is MNHEY, CDR2 SMNVEV, per germline (reference sequence). The ends were cut back, 2 bases at V and 5 bases at J, with 6 bases in the middle. In nucleotides, the CDR3 is TGTGCCAGCAGTTTAAGGGGGGAGACCCAGTACTTC. It translates to CASSLRGETQYF.

The rearrangement joins TRBV5-4 to TRBJ2-5; 10 nucleotides line up with TRBD2. The germline V gene has CDR1 SGHNT and CDR2 YYREEE (reference sequence). Trimming cost V 2 bases and J 0 bases; bases outside gene matches: 4. The CDR3 runs to 16 residues. The CDR3 nucleotides read TGTGCCAGCAGCTTTCCTAGCGGGAGAGACCAAGAGACCCAGTACTTC. Amino acids: CASSFPSGRDQETQYF.

The CDR3 coding sequence is TGTGCCAGCAGCTTAGCGCACAGGGGGGGCTCACCCCTCCACTTT. It specifies CASSLAHRGGSPLHF. V and J are TRBV7-2 and TRBJ1-6; 8 bases are shared with TRBD1. The CDR3 length is 15 residues. V was clipped by 0 bases and J by 10 bases; unmatched bases: 5. Germline CDR1 is SGHTA and CDR2 is FQGNSA. Full variable domain (remainder filled in from reference TRBV7-2 and TRBJ1-6): GAGVSQSPSNKVTEKGKDVELRCDPISGHTALYWYRQSLGQGLEFLIYFQGNSAPDKSGLPSDRFSAERTGGSVSTLTIQRTQQEDSAVYLCASSLAHRGGSPLHFGNGTRLTVT.

V gene TRBV10-2 combines with J gene TRBJ2-7; possibly TRBD1 for D (5 bases). Germline CDR1 WSHSY, CDR2 SAAADI. V was pared by 3 bases and J by 0 bases, with 12 bases between. The CDR3 has 15 amino acids. The DNA of the CDR3 is TGCGCCAGCAGTGATTTTAGGGGAAACTCCTACGAGCAGTACTTC. Translated: CASSDFRGNSYEQYF.

The rearrangement links TRBV19 to TRBJ2-1; possibly TRBD2 for D (6 bases). The germline gives CDR1 LNHDA, CDR2 SQIVND (reference sequence). This CDR3 is built from 12 residues. Trimming shortened V by 5 bases and J by 6 bases, and 8 bases separated the two germline ends. The chain's CDR3 is CASSQTSNEQFF. The CDR3 DNA sequence: TGTGCCAGTAGTCAGACTAGCAATGAGCAGTTCTTC.

This clone was detected a few times. DNA of the CDR3: TGTGCCAGTAGTTTAGGGACAGGGGTAGGAGAAGCTTTCTTT. The encoded protein is CASSLGTGVGEAFF. The chain employs TRBV19 and TRBJ1-1, with 10 bases aligning to TRBD1. This CDR3 region has 14 residues. The germline gives CDR1 LNHDA, CDR2 SQIVND (reference sequence). With 5 bases clipped from V and 8 bases from J, the junction kept 8 bases outside the gene matches.

V and J are TRBV2 and TRBJ2-2, with 9 bases identical to TRBD2. Losses at the gene ends were 3 bases for V and 6 bases for J; bases not matched to a gene: 5. Germline V CDR1 and CDR2: SNHLY, FYNNEI. The CDR3 runs to 15 residues. The CDR3 protein is CASSEDSGGAGELFF. CDR3 in DNA: TGTGCCAGCAGTGAGGATAGCGGGGGAGCCGGGGAGCTGTTTTTT.

The CDR3 is CASSPSGGTLLDGQFF. The DNA for the CDR3 is TGTGCCAGCTCACCTTCCGGAGGGACACTCCTGGATGGGCAGTTCTTC. The chain joins TRBV18 to TRBJ2-1, with D possibly being TRBD1 or TRBD2 (6 bases each). CDR1 is KGHSH, CDR2 LQKENI, per germline. The CDR3 extends over 16 amino acids. Trimming took off 3 bases at V and 12 bases at J, with 24 bases between the two ends.

The V gene is TRBV6-6, the J gene TRBJ2-3; no clear D. Germline-derived CDR1 and CDR2 are MNHNY and SVGAGI (reference sequence). The CDR3 consists of 13 residues. Trimming left V 6 bases short and J 3 bases short, with 10 bases between. The CDR3 is CASRPYRTDTQYF. The CDR3 DNA reads as TGTGCCAGCAGACCCTATAGGACAGATACGCAGTATTTT.